This is a list of T cell receptor beta chains from one sample in a study of vaccination effects on CD4 cells after COVID-19. Clones were read by immunoSEQ multiplex PCR, and TCRdb kept only the in-frame ones, dropping some. The repertoire holds nearly 50,000 clones, with around three quarters as singletons. Antigens of these TCRs are unknown. The starting material was CD4+ T cells from PBMCs cultured without peptide, obtained after COVID-19 vaccination. The receptor source for this set is a human donor who had a prior SARS-CoV-2 infection. The CDR3 runs from the conserved cysteine through the conserved F or W. A D gene is named only where the DNA matches it firmly. The size of a clone is reported for some rows only, either as once, few or many, or as a class for expanded clones.

V gene	clone size	D gene	J gene	CDR3 DNA	CDR3 protein
TRBV25-1	.	TRBD2	TRBJ2-1	TGTGCCAGCAGTGAATTGGGTAGCGGGGCTTGGGGTGAGCAGTTCTTC	CASSELGSGAWGEQFF
TRBV5-1	.	.	TRBJ2-5	TGCGCCAGCTTCCCAAATACAGGAACCCAAGAGACCCAGTACTTC	CASFPNTGTQETQYF
TRBV2	.	TRBD2	TRBJ2-1	TGTGCCAGCAGTGAATTTGGGACTAGCGGGGGGGACGGGCAGTTCTTC	CASSEFGTSGGDGQFF
TRBV7-6	once	TRBD2	TRBJ2-7	TGTGCCAGCAGCCGGGGGGGCCAGGGTGTAGGGGAGCAGTACTTC	CASSRGGQGVGEQYF
TRBV2	.	TRBD2	TRBJ2-3	TGTGCCAGCAGTACCACTAGCGGGAGTACAGATACGCAGTATTTT	CASSTTSGSTDTQYF
TRBV19	.	.	TRBJ1-2	TGTGCCAGTAGTATGCAGAATTCTCTCTATGGCTACACCTTC	CASSMQNSLYGYTF
TRBV29-1	.	.	TRBJ2-5	TGCAGCGTTGAAGAAGGGGGGAAAGAGACCCAGTACTTC	CSVEEGGKETQYF
TRBV15	.	.	TRBJ2-1	TGTGCCACCAGCCTGATGGCGGGACCACTCAATGAGCAGTTCTTC	CATSLMAGPLNEQFF
TRBV3-1/TRBV3-2	.	TRBD2	TRBJ2-3	TGTGCCAGCAGCCAGCCTAGCGGGGGGCAAAAGTTCGGTACAGATACGCAGTATTTT	CASSQPSGGQKFGTDTQYF
TRBV9	few	TRBD1	TRBJ1-6	TGTGCCAGCAGCCGGACAGGGGGTAATTCACCCCTCCACTTT	CASSRTGGNSPLHF
TRBV6-5	few	TRBD1	TRBJ1-2	TGTGCCAGCAGGGCGGACAGGAACTATGGCTACACCTTC	CASRADRNYGYTF
TRBV5-6	.	.	TRBJ1-1	TGTGCCAGCAGCTTGGTCGCTGAAGCTTTCTTT	CASSLVAEAFF
TRBV2	.	.	TRBJ1-2	TGTGCCAGCTCTCCCTTGAGGGAGAACTATGGCTACACCTTC	CASSPLRENYGYTF
TRBV14	.	.	TRBJ2-2	TGTGCCAGCAGCCAACAGCAGGGGTTCGCGGGGGAGCTGTTTTTT	CASSQQQGFAGELFF
TRBV18	few	.	TRBJ2-3	TGTGCCAGCTCACCTTATTCGAGCGGGAGCACAGATACGCAGTATTTT	CASSPYSSGSTDTQYF
TRBV2	once	TRBD1	TRBJ1-6	TGTGCCAGCGGACGCCCATCAGGGGGGAATTCACCCCTCCACTTT	CASGRPSGGNSPLHF
TRBV7-8	.	TRBD2	TRBJ2-7	TGTGCCAGCAGCTTCCAACTCCTAGCGGATGGAGAGCAGTACTTC	CASSFQLLADGEQYF
TRBV11-3	.	.	TRBJ1-6	TGTGCCAGCAGCTTAACGAGGGGATCACCCCTCCACTTT	CASSLTRGSPLHF
TRBV2	.	.	TRBJ1-4	TGTGCCAGCAGTGACACGACCGGCGAGGAAAAACTGTTTTTT	CASSDTTGEEKLFF
TRBV5-1	.	.	TRBJ2-7	TGCGCCAGCAGCTTGGCGGGTATCTCCTACGAGCAGTACTTC	CASSLAGISYEQYF
TRBV2	.	TRBD1	TRBJ2-5	TGTGCCAGCAGTGACCGGGACAGGGAGACCCAGTACTTC	CASSDRDRETQYF
TRBV7-8	once	.	TRBJ2-5	TGTGCCAGCAGCCGGACAGAAAAAGAGACCCAGTACTTC	CASSRTEKETQYF
TRBV5-1	.	TRBD2	TRBJ2-7	TGCGCCAGCAGCTTGTTGGCTAGCGGGACTGACGAGCAGTACTTC	CASSLLASGTDEQYF
TRBV7-9	.	.	TRBJ2-4	TGTGCCAGCAGCTTAGCAGGCCCGGAAAACATTCAGTACTTC	CASSLAGPENIQYF
TRBV5-6	.	.	TRBJ2-3	TGTGCCAGCACCCCCGCCTCGCGGCAGTCTCTTACGCAGTATTTT	CASTPASRQSLTQYF
TRBV7-8	once	.	TRBJ2-3	TGTGCCAGCAGCTTACGAGCCGTACGTCCAGGGGATACGCAGTATTTT	CASSLRAVRPGDTQYF
TRBV11-3	.	.	TRBJ2-3	TGTGCCAGCAGCTTAGGGGGCAGGGATGCAGATACGCAGTATTTT	CASSLGGRDADTQYF
TRBV6-1	.	.	TRBJ1-5	TGTGCCAGCAGTGACCTACGTGGAGATGATCTCAATCAGCCCCAGCATTTT	CASSDLRGDDLNQPQHF
TRBV24-1	.	TRBD2	TRBJ2-3	TGTGCCACCAAATCGGGACTAGCGGGCACAGATACGCAGTATTTT	CATKSGLAGTDTQYF
TRBV4-1	.	TRBD2	TRBJ2-5	TGCGCCAGCAGCCAAGCCCGGACTAGCACGGGGAGGGAGACCCAGTACTTC	CASSQARTSTGRETQYF
TRBV12-3/TRBV12-4	.	.	TRBJ2-5	TGTGCCAGCAGTTTGGCCCTCCTAGGGACCCAGTACTTC	CASSLALLGTQYF
TRBV9	few	TRBD2	TRBJ2-7	TGTGCCAGCAGCGCGGGGACTAGCGGGAGGCTCGAGCAGTACTTC	CASSAGTSGRLEQYF
TRBV5-6	.	TRBD1	TRBJ1-2	TGTGCCAGCAGCTTGGGGGACAGGGTCGGCTATGGCTACACCTTC	CASSLGDRVGYGYTF
TRBV5-6	.	TRBD1	TRBJ1-6	TGTGCCAGCAGCTTGGCCCGGACAGGGTCGCGCCCCCTCCACTTT	CASSLARTGSRPLHF
TRBV7-9	.	.	TRBJ2-2	TGTGCCAGCAGCTTATCAGGGGTAGCCGGGGAGCTGTTTTTT	CASSLSGVAGELFF
TRBV18	.	TRBD1	TRBJ2-7	TGTGCCAGCTCACCAAATGGACAGGGCGGCTACGAGCAGTACTTC	CASSPNGQGGYEQYF
TRBV19	once	.	TRBJ2-3	TGTGCCAGTAGTTCCGCAGCGACCCCGGATACTAGCACAGATACGCAGTATTTT	CASSSAATPDTSTDTQYF
TRBV4-2	.	.	TRBJ1-2	TGTGCCAGCAGCCAATTCGGGAGGTATGGCTACACCTTC	CASSQFGRYGYTF
TRBV6-5	.	.	TRBJ1-1	TGTGCCAGCAGTACTAGACGGGGTGAAGCTTTCTTT	CASSTRRGEAFF
TRBV24-1	.	.	TRBJ2-2	TGTGCCACCAGTGATTCAGAGAGATCGAACACCGGGGAGCTGTTTTTT	CATSDSERSNTGELFF
TRBV6-5	.	TRBD1	TRBJ1-2	TGTGCCAGCAAAAGGACAGGGGGAGATGGCTACACCTTC	CASKRTGGDGYTF
TRBV7-9	.	.	TRBJ1-2	TGTGCCAGCAGCTTAACAACTGGCTACACCTTC	CASSLTTGYTF
TRBV30	.	.	TRBJ1-3	TGTGCCTGTACAGGGTCCCGGAGTGGAAACACCATATATTTT	CACTGSRSGNTIYF
TRBV5-4	few	TRBD2	TRBJ2-3	TGTGCCAGCAGCTTGGCGGGGGGACGCACAGATACGCAGTATTTT	CASSLAGGRTDTQYF
TRBV7-9	.	.	TRBJ2-3	TGTGCCAGCAGCTTGGGACTTCCCGGCACAGATACGCAGTATTTT	CASSLGLPGTDTQYF
TRBV7-8	few	TRBD1	TRBJ2-1	TGTGCCAGCAGCTTAGGACAGGGGGGTAACAATGAGCAGTTCTTC	CASSLGQGGNNEQFF
TRBV10-3	.	.	TRBJ2-7	TGTGCCATCAGTGAGTCGAGGCAGGTATCCTACGAGCAGTACTTC	CAISESRQVSYEQYF
TRBV12-3/TRBV12-4	.	.	TRBJ1-3	TGTGCCAGCAGGTTCAGCTCTGGAAACACCATATATTTT	CASRFSSGNTIYF
TRBV7-8	.	.	TRBJ2-7	TGTGCCAGCAGCTTGTACCGTTACCCTTCCTACGAGCAGTACTTC	CASSLYRYPSYEQYF
TRBV7-9	once	TRBD1	TRBJ2-2	TGTGCCAGCAGCTTAGGGCGAACAGGGGCCGGGGAGCTGTTTTTT	CASSLGRTGAGELFF
TRBV30	few	.	TRBJ2-7	TGTGCCTGGACTCAGGGATACTCCTACGAGCAGTACTTC	CAWTQGYSYEQYF
TRBV19	.	.	TRBJ1-1	TGTGCCAGTAGTAAATGGACAGCGTTAATATCTGAAGCTTTCTTT	CASSKWTALISEAFF
TRBV10-3	.	.	TRBJ1-4	TGTGCCATCAGTGAGTCGAGTCAGGGCGGGGAAAAACTGTTTTTT	CAISESSQGGEKLFF